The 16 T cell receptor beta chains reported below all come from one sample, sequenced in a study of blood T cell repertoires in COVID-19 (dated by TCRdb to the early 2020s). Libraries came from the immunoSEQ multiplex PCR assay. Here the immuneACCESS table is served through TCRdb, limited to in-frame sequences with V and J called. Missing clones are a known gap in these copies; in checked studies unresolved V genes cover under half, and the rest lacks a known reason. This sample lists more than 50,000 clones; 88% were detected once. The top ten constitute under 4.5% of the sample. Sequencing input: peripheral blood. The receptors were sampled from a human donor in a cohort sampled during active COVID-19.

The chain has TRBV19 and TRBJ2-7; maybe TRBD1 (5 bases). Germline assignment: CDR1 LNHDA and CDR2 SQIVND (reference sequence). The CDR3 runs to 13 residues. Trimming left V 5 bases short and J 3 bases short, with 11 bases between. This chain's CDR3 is CASSAGQNYEQYF. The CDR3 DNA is TGTGCCAGTAGTGCAGGGCAGAACTACGAGCAGTACTTC.

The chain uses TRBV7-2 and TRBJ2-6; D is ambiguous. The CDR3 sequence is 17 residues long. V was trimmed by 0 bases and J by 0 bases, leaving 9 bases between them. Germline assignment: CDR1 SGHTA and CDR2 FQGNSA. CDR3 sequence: CASSLAGGDSGANVLTF. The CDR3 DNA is TGTGCCAGCAGCTTAGCGGGTGGAGACTCTGGGGCCAACGTCCTGACTTTC.

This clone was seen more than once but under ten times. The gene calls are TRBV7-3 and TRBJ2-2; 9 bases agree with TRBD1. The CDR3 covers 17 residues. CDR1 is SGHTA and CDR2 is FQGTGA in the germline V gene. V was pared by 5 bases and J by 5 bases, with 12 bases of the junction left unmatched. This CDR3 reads CASSAALQGAQTGELFF. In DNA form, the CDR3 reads TGTGCCAGCAGCGCCGCCCTACAGGGGGCCCAGACCGGGGAGCTGTTTTTT.

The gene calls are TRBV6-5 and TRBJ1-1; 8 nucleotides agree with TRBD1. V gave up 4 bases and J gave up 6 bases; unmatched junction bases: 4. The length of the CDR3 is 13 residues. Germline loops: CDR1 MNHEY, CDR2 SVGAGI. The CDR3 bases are TGTGCCAGCAGTTCGGGACAGGTGTCTGAAGCTTTCTTT. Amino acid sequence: CASSSGQVSEAFF.

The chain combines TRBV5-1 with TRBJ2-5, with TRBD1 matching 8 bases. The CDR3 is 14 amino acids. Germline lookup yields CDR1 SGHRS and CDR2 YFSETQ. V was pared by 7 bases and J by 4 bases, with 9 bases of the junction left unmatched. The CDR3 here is CASRGQGALETQYF. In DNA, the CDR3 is TGCGCCAGCCGTGGGCAGGGGGCTTTAGAGACCCAGTACTTC.

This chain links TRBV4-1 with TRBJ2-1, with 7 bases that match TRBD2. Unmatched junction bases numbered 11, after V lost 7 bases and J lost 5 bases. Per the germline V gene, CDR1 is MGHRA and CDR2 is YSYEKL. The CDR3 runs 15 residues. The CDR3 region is CASKTHRDYDNEQFF. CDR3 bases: TGCGCCAGCAAGACCCACCGGGACTACGACAATGAGCAGTTCTTC.

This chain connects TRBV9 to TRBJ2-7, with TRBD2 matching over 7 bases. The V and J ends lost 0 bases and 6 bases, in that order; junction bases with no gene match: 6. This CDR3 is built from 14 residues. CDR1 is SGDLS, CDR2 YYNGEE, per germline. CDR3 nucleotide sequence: TGTGCCAGCAGCGTAGCGGCTAGCGGTCCCGAGCAGTACTTC. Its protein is CASSVAASGPEQYF. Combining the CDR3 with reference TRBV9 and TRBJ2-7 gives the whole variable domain DSGVTQTPKHLITATGQRVTLRCSPRSGDLSVYWYQQSLDQGLQFLIQYYNGEERAKGNILERFSAQQFPDLHSELNLSSLELGDSALYFCASSVAASGPEQYFGPGTRLTVT.

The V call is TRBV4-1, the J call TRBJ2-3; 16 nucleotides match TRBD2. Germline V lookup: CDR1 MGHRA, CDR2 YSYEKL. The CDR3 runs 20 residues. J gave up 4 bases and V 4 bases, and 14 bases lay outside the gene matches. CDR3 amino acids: CASSRAPGLAGGPSADTQYF. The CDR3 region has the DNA TGCGCCAGCAGCCGGGCGCCGGGACTAGCGGGAGGGCCTAGCGCAGATACGCAGTATTTT.

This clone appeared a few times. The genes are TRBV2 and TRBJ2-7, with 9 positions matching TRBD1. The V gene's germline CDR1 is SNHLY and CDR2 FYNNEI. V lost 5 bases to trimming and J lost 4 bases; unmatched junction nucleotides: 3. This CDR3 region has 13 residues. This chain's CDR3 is CASSTGTGYEQYF. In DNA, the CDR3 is TGTGCCAGCAGTACCGGGACAGGGTACGAGCAGTACTTC. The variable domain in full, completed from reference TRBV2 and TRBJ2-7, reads EPEVTQTPSHQVTQMGQEVILRCVPISNHLYFYWYRQILGQKVEFLVSFYNNEISEKSEIFDDQFSVERPDGSNFTLKIRSTKLEDSAMYFCASSTGTGYEQYFGPGTRLTVT.

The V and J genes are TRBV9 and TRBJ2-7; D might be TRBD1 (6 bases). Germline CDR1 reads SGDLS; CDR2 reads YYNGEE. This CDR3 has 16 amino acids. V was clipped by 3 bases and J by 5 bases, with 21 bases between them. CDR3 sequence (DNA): TGTGCCAGCAGCGGAACTCCGGGGACAAATCCGGACGAGCAGTACTTC. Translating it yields CASSGTPGTNPDEQYF.

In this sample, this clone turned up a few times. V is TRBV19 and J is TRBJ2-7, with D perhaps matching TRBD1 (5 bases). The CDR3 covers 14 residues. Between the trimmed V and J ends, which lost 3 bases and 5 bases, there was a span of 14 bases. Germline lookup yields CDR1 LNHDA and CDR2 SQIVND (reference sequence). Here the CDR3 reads CASSIVGQLNEQYF. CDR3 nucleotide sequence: TGTGCCAGTAGTATCGTGGGGCAGTTGAACGAGCAGTACTTC.

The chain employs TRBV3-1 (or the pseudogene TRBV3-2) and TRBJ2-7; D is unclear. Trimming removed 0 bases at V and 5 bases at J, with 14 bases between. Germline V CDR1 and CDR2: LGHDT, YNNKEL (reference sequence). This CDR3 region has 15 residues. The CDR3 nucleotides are TGTGCCAGCAGCCAAGATCCCCGTGGGCGCGACGAGCAGTACTTC. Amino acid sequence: CASSQDPRGRDEQYF.

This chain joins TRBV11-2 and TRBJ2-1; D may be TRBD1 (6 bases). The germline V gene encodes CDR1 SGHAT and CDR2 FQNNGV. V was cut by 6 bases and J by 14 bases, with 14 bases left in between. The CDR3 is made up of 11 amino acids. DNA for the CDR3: TGTGCCAGCAGTACTTGGCAGGGGAAGTTCTTC. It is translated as CASSTWQGKFF.

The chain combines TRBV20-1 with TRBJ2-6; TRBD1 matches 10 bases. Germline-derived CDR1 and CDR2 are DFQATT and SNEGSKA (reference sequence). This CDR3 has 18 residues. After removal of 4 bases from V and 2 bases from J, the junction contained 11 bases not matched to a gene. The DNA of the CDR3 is TGCAGTGCTACTGACCGGGGACAGGGGTTACCTGGGGCCAACGTCCTGACTTTC. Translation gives CSATDRGQGLPGANVLTF.

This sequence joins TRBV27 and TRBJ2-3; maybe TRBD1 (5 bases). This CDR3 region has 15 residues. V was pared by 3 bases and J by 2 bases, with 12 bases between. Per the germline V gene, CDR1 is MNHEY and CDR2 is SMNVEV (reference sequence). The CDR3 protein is CASSFAGRLTDTQYF. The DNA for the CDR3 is TGTGCCAGCAGTTTCGCAGGGCGCCTCACAGATACGCAGTATTTT.

Here the CDR3 reads CASSITSYVYNEQFF. CDR3 sequence (DNA): TGTGCCAGTAGTATCACTAGCTACGTCTACAATGAGCAGTTCTTC. The genes are TRBV19 and TRBJ2-1, with D possibly matching TRBD2 (6 bases). The CDR3 contains 15 residues. Germline V gives CDR1 LNHDA, CDR2 SQIVND (reference sequence). V was cut by 3 bases and J by 3 bases, with 12 bases left in between.